Listed below are T cell receptor beta chains from one sample, sequenced in a study of beta chain features in type 1 diabetes. The protocol was immunoSEQ multiplex PCR, while the TCRdb copy is restricted to in-frame clones and leaves out a portion. The sample shows a few hundred thousand clones, approximately 10% of them seen only once. What was sequenced was naive CD4+ T cells from blood. The receptor set was obtained from a man younger than 45 with type 1 diabetes. The CDR3 runs from the conserved cysteine through the conserved F or W. The D gene is left open where the match is weak. Some rows have no size entry. The others give once, few or many, or a class for an expanded clone.

cdr3_aa: CASSVPRFFSNQPQHF
cdr3_nt: TGTGCCAGCAGCGTACCCAGGTTTTTTAGCAATCAGCCCCAGCATTTT
clone_size: NA
d_call: NA
j_call: TRBJ1-5
v_call: TRBV7-9

cdr3_aa: CASSLVGTGRETQYF
cdr3_nt: TGCGCCAGCAGCTTGGTCGGGACAGGACGGGAGACCCAGTACTTC
clone_size: few
d_call: TRBD1
j_call: TRBJ2-5
v_call: TRBV5-1

cdr3_aa: CAVKGNNLGEQYF
cdr3_nt: TGTGCCGTCAAGGGGAATAACCTGGGCGAGCAGTACTTC
clone_size: few
d_call: NA
j_call: TRBJ2-7
v_call: TRBV10-3

cdr3_aa: CASSGQNSPLHF
cdr3_nt: TGTGCCAGCAGCGGACAGAATTCACCCCTCCACTTT
clone_size: NA
d_call: NA
j_call: TRBJ1-6
v_call: TRBV7-9

cdr3_aa: CASSVTGDNSPLHF
cdr3_nt: TGTGCCAGCAGCGTTACAGGGGATAATTCACCCCTCCACTTT
clone_size: once
d_call: TRBD1
j_call: TRBJ1-6
v_call: TRBV9

cdr3_aa: CASSLGQRTGVDTQYF
cdr3_nt: TGTGCCAGCAGCTTAGGGCAACGTACGGGGGTAGATACGCAGTATTTT
clone_size: NA
d_call: NA
j_call: TRBJ2-3
v_call: TRBV13

cdr3_aa: CASSSQLGGNIQYF
cdr3_nt: TGTGCCAGCAGCTCCCAACTCGGGGGAAACATTCAGTACTTC
clone_size: NA
d_call: NA
j_call: TRBJ2-4
v_call: TRBV9

cdr3_aa: CSVAREEGDGYTF
cdr3_nt: TGCAGCGTTGCGAGGGAAGAAGGCGATGGCTACACCTTC
clone_size: NA
d_call: NA
j_call: TRBJ1-2
v_call: TRBV29-1

cdr3_aa: CASSPLIHFNEQFF
cdr3_nt: TGTGCCAGCTCACCATTAATACATTTCAATGAGCAGTTCTTC
clone_size: few
d_call: NA
j_call: TRBJ2-1
v_call: TRBV18

cdr3_aa: CASSQISGGGYNEQFF
cdr3_nt: TGTGCCAGCAGCCAAATTAGCGGGGGGGGCTACAATGAGCAGTTCTTC
clone_size: few
d_call: TRBD2
j_call: TRBJ2-1
v_call: TRBV4-2

cdr3_aa: CASIPPRGALHSNQPQHF
cdr3_nt: TGTGCCAGCATCCCTCCGCGCGGGGCTCTTCATAGCAATCAGCCCCAGCATTTT
clone_size: few
d_call: NA
j_call: TRBJ1-5
v_call: TRBV28

cdr3_aa: CASSQQGGADTQYF
cdr3_nt: TGCGCCAGCAGTCAACAGGGTGGTGCAGATACGCAGTATTTT
clone_size: NA
d_call: NA
j_call: TRBJ2-3
v_call: TRBV5-1

cdr3_aa: CASSLAPVAGAVDTQYF
cdr3_nt: TGCGCCAGCAGCTTGGCTCCAGTTGCGGGGGCTGTAGATACGCAGTATTTT
clone_size: NA
d_call: NA
j_call: TRBJ2-3
v_call: TRBV5-1

cdr3_aa: CASSLTASTGNEQFF
cdr3_nt: TGTGCCAGCAGTTTGACGGCCTCCACAGGCAATGAGCAGTTCTTC
clone_size: NA
d_call: NA
j_call: TRBJ2-1
v_call: TRBV28

cdr3_aa: CASSLTLGRGETDTQYF
cdr3_nt: TGTGCCAGCAGCTTAACGCTGGGGCGGGGGGAAACAGATACGCAGTATTTT
clone_size: NA
d_call: TRBD2
j_call: TRBJ2-3
v_call: TRBV7-3

cdr3_aa: CASSPRQDSKNIQYF
cdr3_nt: TGTGCCAGCAGCCCACGACAGGATAGCAAAAACATTCAGTACTTC
clone_size: NA
d_call: NA
j_call: TRBJ2-4
v_call: TRBV9

cdr3_aa: CASSQDAFDFEGGYTF
cdr3_nt: TGTGCCAGCAGCCAAGACGCTTTCGACTTCGAAGGTGGCTACACCTTC
clone_size: few
d_call: NA
j_call: TRBJ1-2
v_call: TRBV4-2

cdr3_aa: CASRRGTMSYEQYF
cdr3_nt: TGTGCCAGCCGAAGGGGGACGATGTCCTACGAGCAGTACTTC
clone_size: NA
d_call: NA
j_call: TRBJ2-7
v_call: TRBV6-5

cdr3_aa: CASSLGFSGGRTYNEQFF
cdr3_nt: TGTGCCAGCAGCTTAGGCTTTAGCGGGGGCCGAACCTACAATGAGCAGTTCTTC
clone_size: NA
d_call: TRBD2
j_call: TRBJ2-1
v_call: TRBV7-2

cdr3_aa: CASSRLWGGGYNEQFF
cdr3_nt: TGCGCCAGCAGCCGGCTCTGGGGGGGCGGGTACAATGAGCAGTTCTTC
clone_size: few
d_call: NA
j_call: TRBJ2-1
v_call: TRBV4-1

cdr3_aa: CASSLDREDTQYF
cdr3_nt: TGTGCCAGCAGCCTCGACAGAGAAGATACGCAGTATTTT
clone_size: NA
d_call: NA
j_call: TRBJ2-3
v_call: TRBV7-8

cdr3_aa: CATSPRDTYEQYF
cdr3_nt: TGTGCCACCAGCCCCAGGGACACCTACGAGCAGTACTTC
clone_size: few
d_call: NA
j_call: TRBJ2-7
v_call: TRBV15

cdr3_aa: CASSSLGVAKNIQYF
cdr3_nt: TGTGCCAGCAGCTCCCTCGGAGTGGCCAAAAACATTCAGTACTTC
clone_size: few
d_call: NA
j_call: TRBJ2-4
v_call: TRBV5-6

cdr3_aa: CSALRGDEQYF
cdr3_nt: TGCAGTGCTCTACGGGGGGACGAGCAGTACTTC
clone_size: NA
d_call: TRBD2
j_call: TRBJ2-7
v_call: TRBV20-1

cdr3_aa: CAISESTGDTDTQYF
cdr3_nt: TGTGCCATCAGTGAGTCCACAGGGGACACAGATACGCAGTATTTT
clone_size: few
d_call: TRBD1
j_call: TRBJ2-3
v_call: TRBV10-3

cdr3_aa: CASSYSHSGHHTEAFF
cdr3_nt: TGTGCCAGCAGTTACTCGCACTCGGGACACCACACTGAAGCTTTCTTT
clone_size: NA
d_call: NA
j_call: TRBJ1-1
v_call: TRBV6-5

cdr3_aa: CASSLRTDNQPQHF
cdr3_nt: TGTGCCAGTAGTCTCCGGACAGACAATCAGCCCCAGCATTTT
clone_size: NA
d_call: NA
j_call: TRBJ1-5
v_call: TRBV19

cdr3_aa: CASSPLDSGGYEQYF
cdr3_nt: TGTGCCAGCAGTCCCCTGGATAGCGGGGGTTACGAGCAGTACTTC
clone_size: NA
d_call: TRBD2
j_call: TRBJ2-7
v_call: TRBV6-5

cdr3_aa: CASGISGQGNYNEQFF
cdr3_nt: TGCGCCAGCGGCATCTCGGGACAGGGGAACTACAATGAGCAGTTCTTC
clone_size: NA
d_call: TRBD1
j_call: TRBJ2-1
v_call: TRBV4-1

cdr3_aa: CASSQLPSGSGVGYF
cdr3_nt: TGCGCCAGCAGCCAACTTCCGTCTGGCAGCGGGGTTGGGTACTTC
clone_size: few
d_call: TRBD2
j_call: TRBJ2-7
v_call: TRBV4-3

cdr3_aa: CASSPQDTVEQYF
cdr3_nt: TGTGCCAGCTCACCACAGGACACGGTTGAGCAGTACTTC
clone_size: NA
d_call: NA
j_call: TRBJ2-7
v_call: TRBV18

cdr3_aa: CASSQDGIYGYTF
cdr3_nt: TGCGCCAGCAGCCAGGACGGGATCTATGGCTACACCTTC
clone_size: few
d_call: NA
j_call: TRBJ1-2
v_call: TRBV5-1

cdr3_aa: CASSLVPDTWGYTF
cdr3_nt: TGCGCCAGCAGCTTGGTTCCCGACACGTGGGGCTACACCTTC
clone_size: NA
d_call: NA
j_call: TRBJ1-2
v_call: TRBV5-1

cdr3_aa: CASIPQGQGTQYF
cdr3_nt: TGTGCCAGCATACCGCAGGGACAGGGGACCCAGTACTTC
clone_size: NA
d_call: TRBD1
j_call: TRBJ2-5
v_call: TRBV2

cdr3_aa: CASSYETGASYEQYF
cdr3_nt: TGTGCCAGCAGTTACGAGACAGGCGCCTCCTACGAGCAGTACTTC
clone_size: NA
d_call: NA
j_call: TRBJ2-7
v_call: TRBV6-6

cdr3_aa: CASSHPGTSGENTGELFF
cdr3_nt: TGCGCCAGCAGCCATCCTGGGACTAGCGGGGAGAACACCGGGGAGCTGTTTTTT
clone_size: few
d_call: TRBD2
j_call: TRBJ2-2
v_call: TRBV4-1

cdr3_aa: CASSLGTNQPQHF
cdr3_nt: TGTGCCAGCAGCTTAGGGACAAATCAGCCCCAGCATTTT
clone_size: NA
d_call: NA
j_call: TRBJ1-5
v_call: TRBV7-2

cdr3_aa: CASTLGTGLNTQYF
cdr3_nt: TGCGCCAGCACCCTCGGGACAGGTCTGAATACGCAGTATTTT
clone_size: NA
d_call: TRBD1
j_call: TRBJ2-3
v_call: TRBV5-1

cdr3_aa: CASGLNRGGPDF
cdr3_nt: TGTGCTAGTGGTTTGAATCGGGGGGGCCCGGATTTT
clone_size: NA
d_call: TRBD2
j_call: TRBJ2-3
v_call: TRBV12-5

cdr3_aa: CASSSGGNSPLHF
cdr3_nt: TGTGCCAGCAGTTCAGGGGGCAATTCACCCCTCCACTTT
clone_size: NA
d_call: TRBD1
j_call: TRBJ1-6
v_call: TRBV2

cdr3_aa: CASIGDRAPEQYF
cdr3_nt: TGTGCCAGCATAGGGGACAGGGCTCCCGAGCAGTACTTC
clone_size: few
d_call: TRBD1
j_call: TRBJ2-7
v_call: TRBV28

cdr3_aa: CASSLGLAASVTDTQYF
cdr3_nt: TGTGCCAGCAGCTTGGGGCTAGCGGCCTCGGTCACAGATACGCAGTATTTT
clone_size: NA
d_call: TRBD2
j_call: TRBJ2-3
v_call: TRBV5-5

cdr3_aa: CASSTRLAGGTYEQYF
cdr3_nt: TGTGCCAGCAGCACCCGACTAGCGGGAGGCACCTACGAGCAGTACTTC
clone_size: few
d_call: TRBD2
j_call: TRBJ2-7
v_call: TRBV7-8

cdr3_aa: CASGPGTPQETQYF
cdr3_nt: TGTGCTAGTGGTCCCGGGACACCTCAAGAGACCCAGTACTTC
clone_size: NA
d_call: NA
j_call: TRBJ2-5
v_call: TRBV12-5

cdr3_aa: CASSLSGLAETQYF
cdr3_nt: TGCGCCAGCAGCTTATCGGGACTAGCAGAGACCCAGTACTTC
clone_size: few
d_call: TRBD2
j_call: TRBJ2-5
v_call: TRBV5-1

cdr3_aa: CAGLRGDYGYTF
cdr3_nt: TGTGCCGGACTCCGGGGTGACTATGGCTACACCTTC
clone_size: NA
d_call: NA
j_call: TRBJ1-2
v_call: TRBV30

cdr3_aa: CASTLARNEQFF
cdr3_nt: TGTGCCAGCACCTTAGCGAGGAATGAGCAGTTCTTC
clone_size: NA
d_call: NA
j_call: TRBJ2-1
v_call: TRBV7-2

cdr3_aa: CASSSARGADNEQFF
cdr3_nt: TGTGCCAGCAGCTCGGCGAGAGGAGCGGACAATGAGCAGTTCTTC
clone_size: NA
d_call: NA
j_call: TRBJ2-1
v_call: TRBV7-9

cdr3_aa: CASSDQGSYGYTF
cdr3_nt: TGTGCCAGCAGCGACCAGGGGAGCTATGGCTACACCTTC
clone_size: few
d_call: NA
j_call: TRBJ1-2
v_call: TRBV9

cdr3_aa: CASSFRGLGNGEQYF
cdr3_nt: TGTGCCAGCAGCTTCCGAGGACTCGGAAATGGCGAGCAGTACTTC
clone_size: NA
d_call: NA
j_call: TRBJ2-7
v_call: TRBV7-2

cdr3_aa: CASTGGGYEQYF
cdr3_nt: TGTGCCAGCACCGGGGGGGGCTACGAGCAGTACTTC
clone_size: few
d_call: TRBD2
j_call: TRBJ2-7
v_call: TRBV6-6

cdr3_aa: CASRAGRVTEAFF
cdr3_nt: TGTGCCAGCAGGGCCGGTCGGGTGACTGAAGCTTTCTTT
clone_size: few
d_call: NA
j_call: TRBJ1-1
v_call: TRBV7-9

cdr3_aa: CASSLLAGAYYNEQFF
cdr3_nt: TGCGCCAGCAGCTTACTAGCGGGGGCCTACTACAATGAGCAGTTCTTC
clone_size: NA
d_call: TRBD2
j_call: TRBJ2-1
v_call: TRBV5-1

cdr3_aa: CASSGLAGGRYNEQFF
cdr3_nt: TGCGCCAGCAGCGGACTAGCGGGGGGGCGCTACAATGAGCAGTTCTTC
clone_size: few
d_call: TRBD2
j_call: TRBJ2-1
v_call: TRBV5-1

cdr3_aa: CASSPPSGGGETQYF
cdr3_nt: TGTGCCAGCTCACCACCGTCCGGGGGAGGGGAGACCCAGTACTTC
clone_size: NA
d_call: TRBD2
j_call: TRBJ2-5
v_call: TRBV18

cdr3_aa: CSAHEGGFQYF
cdr3_nt: TGCAGTGCCCACGAGGGTGGGTTTCAGTACTTC
clone_size: few
d_call: NA
j_call: TRBJ2-7
v_call: TRBV20-1